The source of this TCR beta chain is a study of T cells of healthy individuals. This clonotype appeared a few times. TCRdb used MiXCR to reprocess the 5' RACE reads, holding one entry per CDR3 protein. The repertoire consists of about 57,000 distinct CDR3 sequences, with roughly 17% occurring once and the leading ten covering approximately 4.6%. Germline V lookup: CDR1 LNHNV, CDR2 YYDKDF (reference sequence). This CDR3 comprises 13 residues. V gave up 6 bases and J gave up 2 bases, with 8 bases separating them. The gene calls are TRBV15 and TRBJ1-5, with TRBD1 as a possible D gene (6 bases). This clonotype was sampled from a human donor in good health. In DNA form, the CDR3 reads TGTGCCACCAGGGGGGGCGGCAATCAGCCCCAGCATTTT. Encoded protein: CATRGGGNQPQHF.